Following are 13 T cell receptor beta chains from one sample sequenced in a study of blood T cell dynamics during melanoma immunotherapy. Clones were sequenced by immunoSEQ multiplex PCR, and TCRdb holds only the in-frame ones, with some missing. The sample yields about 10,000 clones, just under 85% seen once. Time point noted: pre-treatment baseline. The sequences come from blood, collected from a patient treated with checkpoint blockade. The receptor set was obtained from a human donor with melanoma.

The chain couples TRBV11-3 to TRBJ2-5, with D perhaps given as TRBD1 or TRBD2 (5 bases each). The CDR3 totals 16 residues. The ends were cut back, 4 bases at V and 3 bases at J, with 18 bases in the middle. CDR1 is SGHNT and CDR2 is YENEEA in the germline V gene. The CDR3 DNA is TGTGCCAGCAGCTCCCCGGGACGGTCCCCCAAAGAGACCCAGTACTTC. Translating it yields CASSSPGRSPKETQYF.

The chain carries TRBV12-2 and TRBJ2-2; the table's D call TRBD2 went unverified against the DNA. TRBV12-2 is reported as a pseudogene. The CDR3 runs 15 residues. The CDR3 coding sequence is TGTGCAAGTGGGGGGGACTCCACGAACACCGGGGAGCTGTTTTTT. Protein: CASGGDSTNTGELFF.

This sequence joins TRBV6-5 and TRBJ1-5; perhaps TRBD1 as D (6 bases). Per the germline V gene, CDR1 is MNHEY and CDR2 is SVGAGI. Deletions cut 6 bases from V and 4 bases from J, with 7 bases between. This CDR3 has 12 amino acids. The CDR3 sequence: CASRQGNQPQHF. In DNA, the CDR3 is TGTGCCAGCAGGCAGGGGAATCAGCCCCAGCATTTT.

In nucleotides, the CDR3 is TGTGCCAGCAGCGTTGGGTCTACGGGGAGCAATCAGCCCCAGCATTTT. Translation gives CASSVGSTGSNQPQHF. The genes are TRBV7-2 and TRBJ1-5; D is ambiguous. CDR3 length equals 16 residues. Germline V lookup: CDR1 SGHTA, CDR2 FQGNSA. Trimming left V 5 bases short and J 1 base short, with 15 bases between.

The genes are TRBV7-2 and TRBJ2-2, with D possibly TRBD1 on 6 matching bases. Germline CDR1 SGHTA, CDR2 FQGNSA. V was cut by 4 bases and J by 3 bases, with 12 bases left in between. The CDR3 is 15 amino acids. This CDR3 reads CASSWAQGDTGELFF. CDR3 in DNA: TGTGCCAGCAGCTGGGCACAGGGAGACACCGGGGAGCTGTTTTTT.

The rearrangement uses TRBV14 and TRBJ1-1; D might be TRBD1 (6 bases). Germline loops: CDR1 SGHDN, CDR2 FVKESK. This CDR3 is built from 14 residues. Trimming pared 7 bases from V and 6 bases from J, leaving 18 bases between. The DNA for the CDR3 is TGTGCCAGCACCATCACACAGGGTAGTCCTGAAGCTTTCTTT. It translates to CASTITQGSPEAFF.

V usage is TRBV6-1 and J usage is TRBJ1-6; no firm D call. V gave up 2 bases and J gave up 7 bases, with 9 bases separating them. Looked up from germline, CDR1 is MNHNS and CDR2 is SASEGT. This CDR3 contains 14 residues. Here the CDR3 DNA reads TGTGCCAGCAGTGAATTTGGCAGCAATTCACCCCTCCACTTT. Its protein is CASSEFGSNSPLHF.

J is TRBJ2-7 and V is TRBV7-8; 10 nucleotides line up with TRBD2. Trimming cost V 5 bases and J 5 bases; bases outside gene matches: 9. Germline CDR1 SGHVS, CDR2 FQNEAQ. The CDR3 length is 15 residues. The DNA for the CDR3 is TGTGCCAGCAGCGTTAGCGGGGGGAATGTTAACGAGCAGTACTTC. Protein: CASSVSGGNVNEQYF.

CDR3 sequence (DNA): TGTGCCAGCAGCCTAAGGGCAACTAATGAAAAACTGTTTTTT. This encodes CASSLRATNEKLFF. The chain employs TRBV7-2 and TRBJ1-4; D is unclear. Germline assignment: CDR1 SGHTA and CDR2 FQGNSA. Trimming stripped 5 bases from V and 0 bases from J, with 7 bases between. The CDR3 runs 14 residues. The full variable domain, rest sourced from reference TRBV7-2 and TRBJ1-4, is GAGVSQSPSNKVTEKGKDVELRCDPISGHTALYWYRQSLGQGLEFLIYFQGNSAPDKSGLPSDRFSAERTGGSVSTLTIQRTQQEDSAVYLCASSLRATNEKLFFGSGTQLSVL.

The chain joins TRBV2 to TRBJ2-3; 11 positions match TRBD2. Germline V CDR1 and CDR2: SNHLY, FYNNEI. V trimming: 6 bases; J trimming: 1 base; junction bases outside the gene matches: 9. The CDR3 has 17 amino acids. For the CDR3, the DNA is TGTGCCAGCAGCGAGCTGCCGACTAGCGGGGGCACAGATACGCAGTATTTT. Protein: CASSELPTSGGTDTQYF.

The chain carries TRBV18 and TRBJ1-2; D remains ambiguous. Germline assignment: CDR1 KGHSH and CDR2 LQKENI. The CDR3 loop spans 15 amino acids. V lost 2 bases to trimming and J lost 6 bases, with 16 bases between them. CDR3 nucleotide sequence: TGTGCCAGCTCACCAAACACCCAGGCCTACGATGGCTACACCTTC. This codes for CASSPNTQAYDGYTF.

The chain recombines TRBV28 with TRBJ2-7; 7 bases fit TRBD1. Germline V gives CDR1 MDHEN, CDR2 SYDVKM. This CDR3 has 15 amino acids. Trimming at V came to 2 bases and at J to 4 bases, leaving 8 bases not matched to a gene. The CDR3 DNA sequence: TGTGCCAGCAGTTTAGACAGGGCGGTCGGGTACGAGCAGTACTTC. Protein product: CASSLDRAVGYEQYF.

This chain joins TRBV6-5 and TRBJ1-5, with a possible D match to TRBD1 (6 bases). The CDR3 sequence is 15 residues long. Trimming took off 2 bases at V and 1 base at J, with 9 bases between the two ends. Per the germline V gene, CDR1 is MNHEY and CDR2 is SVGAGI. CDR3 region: CASSYRQGSNQPQHF. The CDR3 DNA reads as TGTGCCAGCAGTTACCGCCAGGGGAGCAATCAGCCCCAGCATTTT.